This T cell receptor (beta chain) was sequenced in a study of shared clonotypes between healthy human individuals. As for the study in general: Per-donor plates numbered three CD4 naive, three CD4 memory, two CD8 naive and one CD8 memory.

Study-wide points: For naive CD4 cells, approximately 4.7% of clonotypes were shared across a handful of donors.

The ends were cut back, 5 bases at V and 8 bases at J, with 18 bases in the middle. The CDR3 contains 14 residues. Germline V lookup: CDR1 MNHNS, CDR2 SASEGT. As to this clone: Its antigen is not known.

The data were produced by immunoSEQ multiplex PCR, yet TCRdb's version contains in-frame clones alone and is incomplete. This sample carries around 2.3 million clones, nearly 97% of them seen once, and the ten largest clones take around 0.13%. The sample consisted of naive CD4+ T cells sorted from blood. Documented subset: CD45RA+ positively selected. The origin of this receptor is a man aged 18-30 years in good health. This chain links TRBV6-1 with TRBJ1-1; the D gene is possibly TRBD1 (6 bases). The DNA for the CDR3 is TGTGCCAGCAGTTCTCGCAGTATTGACAGGGAAGCTTTCTTT. Amino acid sequence: CASSSRSIDREAFF.